The present T cell receptor (beta chain) was sequenced within a study of OX40 agonist ivuxolimab in advanced cancers. The study's findings and limits: Among patients with partial responses at 0.1-3.0 mg/kg, clonal expansion was among the lowest.

About this clone itself: The antigen remains unidentified.

The repertoire was sequenced with immunoSEQ multiplex PCR; TCRdb's copy has only in-frame clones and lacks some. The sample carries approximately 58,000 clones, around 85% recorded once. Researchers took blood at baseline, on cycle 4 day 1, and on cycle 7 day 1. The sample consisted of CD4+ or CD8+ T cells sorted from blood, taken in a trial of the OX40 agonist ivuxolimab. The sequence was collected from an adult with an advanced solid tumor such as melanoma, head and neck, liver or kidney cancer.

This CDR3 reads CATSRDRRPQNTEAFF. The CDR3 coding sequence is TGTGCCACCAGCAGAGATCGCCGGCCTCAGAACACTGAAGCTTTCTTT. V usage is TRBV15 and J usage is TRBJ1-1; D unresolved. This CDR3 comprises 16 residues. Per the germline V gene, CDR1 is LNHNV and CDR2 is YYDKDF (reference sequence). Trimming pared 0 bases from V and 1 base from J, leaving 12 bases between.